A selection of T cell receptor beta chains follows, all from one sample in a study of control samples from healthy donors and cancer patients. Only in-frame clones appear in the TCRdb table, and some are missing; sequencing was by immunoSEQ multiplex PCR. Among approximately 150,000 clones listed, around nine tenths were seen once. The sequencing input was blood. The receptors derive from a man aged 25 to 40 in good health. Both conserved end residues are part of each CDR3. Fields, in order: clone size, V gene, D gene, J gene, CDR3 DNA, CDR3 protein. D genes are given only for firm matches. Size values are once, few and many counts, or a class for expanded clones, and some rows have none.

NA	TRBV5-5	TRBD1	TRBJ2-3	TGTGCCAGCAGCGCACCGGGACAGGGGGCAGATACGCAGTATTTT	CASSAPGQGADTQYF
NA	TRBV2	TRBD1	TRBJ2-1	TGTGCCAGCACGGACAGGGCATCAAATGAGCAGTTCTTC	CASTDRASNEQFF
NA	TRBV7-2	TRBD2	TRBJ2-1	TGTGCCAGCAGCCTCCGGACTAGCGGTTCCTACAATGAGCAGTTCTTC	CASSLRTSGSYNEQFF
NA	TRBV7-6	NA	TRBJ2-1	TGTGCCAGCAGCTTGTCTGGGCTGGATGAGCAGTTCTTC	CASSLSGLDEQFF
NA	TRBV5-4	TRBD2	TRBJ2-7	TGTGCCAGCAGCTCTCGGGACTATGAGCAGTACTTC	CASSSRDYEQYF
NA	TRBV27	TRBD2	TRBJ2-7	TGTGCCAGCAGCTTCGGGACTAGCGTTGACGAGCAGTACTTC	CASSFGTSVDEQYF
NA	TRBV7-3	TRBD1	TRBJ2-7	TGTGCCAGCAGCTTGGGACAGGGGAACTACGAGCAGTACTTC	CASSLGQGNYEQYF
NA	TRBV3-1/TRBV3-2	TRBD2	TRBJ2-1	TGTGCCAGCAGCCGCGGGACTAGCGGAAGCTCCTACAATGAGCAGTTCTTC	CASSRGTSGSSYNEQFF
NA	TRBV4-1	TRBD1	TRBJ2-1	TGCGCCAGCAGCCTGGACAGGGGGCGTGTAAATGAGCAGTTCTTC	CASSLDRGRVNEQFF
NA	TRBV19	NA	TRBJ2-7	TGTGCCAGTAAGGGAGACGTCAGCTCCTACGAGCAGTACTTC	CASKGDVSSYEQYF
NA	TRBV25-1	NA	TRBJ1-6	TGTGCCAGCAGTGGACGGACGAATTCACCCCTCCACTTT	CASSGRTNSPLHF
NA	TRBV11-2	TRBD1	TRBJ1-2	TGTGCCAGCAGTCCACCGGGACAGGCCTATGGCTACACCTTC	CASSPPGQAYGYTF
NA	TRBV5-1	NA	TRBJ1-4	TGCGCCAGCAACCGCGGGGGGCCGGTGGAAAAACTGTTTTTT	CASNRGGPVEKLFF
NA	TRBV7-9	TRBD1	TRBJ1-1	TGTGCCAGCAGCTTTAGACAGGGGATTACTGAAGCTTTCTTT	CASSFRQGITEAFF
NA	TRBV12-3/TRBV12-4	NA	TRBJ2-7	TGTGCCAGCAGTTTTGGCTTCAGCGAGCAGTACTTC	CASSFGFSEQYF
NA	TRBV6-6	NA	TRBJ1-2	TGTGCCAGCAGGGGAGGGCTTGGCTACACCTTC	CASRGGLGYTF
NA	TRBV3-1/TRBV3-2	NA	TRBJ2-3	TGTGCCAGCAGCCAAGCTGGACGGCTCCTTGGAGCAGATACGCAGTATTTT	CASSQAGRLLGADTQYF
many	TRBV6-5	TRBD1	TRBJ1-2	TGTGCCAGCAGTTACTCGGCAGGGGGCGAGTATGGCTACACCTTC	CASSYSAGGEYGYTF
NA	TRBV6-2/TRBV6-3	NA	TRBJ2-5	TGTGCCAGCAGTTCAACAGAGACTCTACAAGAGACCCAGTACTTC	CASSSTETLQETQYF
NA	TRBV6-6	NA	TRBJ2-3	TGTGCCAGCAGTTGGACAGAGCCATCCACAGATACGCAGTATTTT	CASSWTEPSTDTQYF
NA	TRBV4-1	TRBD1	TRBJ1-5	TGCGCCAGCAGCCAAGAAGGGACAGGGAACAATCAGCCCCAGCATTTT	CASSQEGTGNNQPQHF
NA	TRBV30	NA	TRBJ2-2	TGTGCCTGGAGCCCCTCGAGGGGCACCGGGGAGCTGTTTTTT	CAWSPSRGTGELFF
NA	TRBV14	NA	TRBJ1-1	TGTGCCAGCAGCCGCATGACAGGGAACACTGAAGCTTTCTTT	CASSRMTGNTEAFF
NA	TRBV20-1	NA	TRBJ1-1	TGCAGTGCTAGAGATTCCGGGGCTTTCTTT	CSARDSGAFF
NA	TRBV24-1	NA	TRBJ2-1	TGTGCCACCAGTGAGACCCCAGGAGGTGGGGAGCAGTTCTTC	CATSETPGGGEQFF
NA	TRBV14	NA	TRBJ2-1	TGTGCCAGCAGCCAATCGGCCAGGGCTGGCAATGAGCAGTTCTTC	CASSQSARAGNEQFF
NA	TRBV4-3	NA	TRBJ1-4	TGCGCCAGCAGCCAAGTTAGTGGGACCCGATATGAAAAACTGTTTTTT	CASSQVSGTRYEKLFF
NA	TRBV11-2	NA	TRBJ2-5	TGTGCCAGCAGCTTCGGGCGGGTACCCCAAGAGACCCAGTACTTC	CASSFGRVPQETQYF
NA	TRBV29-1	TRBD1	TRBJ2-1	TGCAGCGTTCGGACAGGGACCTACAATGAGCAGTTCTTC	CSVRTGTYNEQFF
NA	TRBV5-1	NA	TRBJ1-1	TGCGCCAGCAGCCTCCCCTTGGGGCGCGGACAATTGAACACTGAAGCTTTCTTT	CASSLPLGRGQLNTEAFF
NA	TRBV7-2	NA	TRBJ2-1	TGTGCCAGCACCCCTAGAGACTACAATGAGCAGTTCTTC	CASTPRDYNEQFF
NA	TRBV6-5	TRBD1	TRBJ2-7	TGTGCCACGGAAGAGGGGGCATCATACGAGCAGTACTTC	CATEEGASYEQYF
few	TRBV7-3	NA	TRBJ2-6	TGTGCCAGCAGCTTAGGGGCAGGCTCTGGGGCCAACGTCCTGACTTTC	CASSLGAGSGANVLTF
once	TRBV7-2	NA	TRBJ1-2	TGTGCCAGCAGCTCGGGACGAAGGGATGGCTACACCTTC	CASSSGRRDGYTF
NA	TRBV5-1	TRBD2	TRBJ2-4	TGCGCCAGCAGCTTGGATCCTAGCGGAGCCAAAAACATTCAGTACTTC	CASSLDPSGAKNIQYF
NA	TRBV2	TRBD2	TRBJ2-1	TGTGCCAGCAAGGGCGGGGGGTCCTACAATGAGCAGTTCTTC	CASKGGGSYNEQFF
NA	TRBV27	NA	TRBJ1-2	TGTGCCAGCAGTCGAAACTCCGACGGACGGAGTAACTATGGCTACACCTTC	CASSRNSDGRSNYGYTF
NA	TRBV11-2	NA	TRBJ2-1	TGTGCCAGCAGCCTGGGGAAATACAATGAGCAGTTCTTC	CASSLGKYNEQFF
few	TRBV9	TRBD2	TRBJ2-7	TGTGCCAGCAGCGTAGGAGCGGGAGATCGGTACGAGCAGTACTTC	CASSVGAGDRYEQYF
few	TRBV7-2	TRBD1	TRBJ2-5	TGTGCCAGCAGCCAAGGGACAGGCGGCGAGACCCAGTACTTC	CASSQGTGGETQYF
NA	TRBV18	TRBD2	TRBJ2-7	TGTGCCAGCTCACGGACTAGCGGGGGAACCTACGAGCAGTACTTC	CASSRTSGGTYEQYF
NA	TRBV25-1	TRBD2	TRBJ2-2	TGTGCCAGCAGTTTGCGGGGGGGAACCGGGGAGCTGTTTTTT	CASSLRGGTGELFF
NA	TRBV5-6	TRBD2	TRBJ2-3	TGTGCCAGCAGCTTTGGGACTAGCGCTACAGATACGCAGTATTTT	CASSFGTSATDTQYF
once	TRBV29-1	NA	TRBJ2-3	TGCAGCCTCGTGTGGGGTCCCCGGGATACGCAGTATTTT	CSLVWGPRDTQYF
NA	TRBV9	TRBD1	TRBJ1-1	TGTGCCAGCAGCGAGTTGGGGACAGGGGCAGCTTTCTTT	CASSELGTGAAFF
NA	TRBV5-6	TRBD1	TRBJ1-1	TGTGCCAGCAGCTCTTCGGGACAGCGGAACACTGAAGCTTTCTTT	CASSSSGQRNTEAFF
NA	TRBV3-1/TRBV3-2	TRBD1	TRBJ2-3	TGTGCCAGCAATAACCTGGGACAGGGGCCAGATACGCAGTATTTT	CASNNLGQGPDTQYF
few	TRBV5-3	NA	TRBJ1-4	TGTGCCAGAAGCTTTAGATACCTCAAACTGTTTTTT	CARSFRYLKLFF
NA	TRBV3-1/TRBV3-2	TRBD2	TRBJ2-3	TGTGCCAGCAGCAGTAGCGGGGGGAGGACAGATACGCAGTATTTT	CASSSSGGRTDTQYF
NA	TRBV30	NA	TRBJ1-4	TGTGCCTGGAGTGACACCCGAGGGGCTCCAGTGTTTTTT	CAWSDTRGAPVFF
NA	TRBV12-3/TRBV12-4	NA	TRBJ2-2	TGTGCCAGCAGTTTATCGAACACCGGGGAGCTGTTTTTT	CASSLSNTGELFF
NA	TRBV7-8	NA	TRBJ1-2	TGTGCCAGCAGCCCTGGACAGAGAGACGGTTATGGCTACACCTTC	CASSPGQRDGYGYTF
NA	TRBV9	NA	TRBJ1-1	TGTGCCAGCAGCGTAGTAAACAGGGCTGAAGCTTTCTTT	CASSVVNRAEAFF
NA	TRBV7-3	NA	TRBJ2-1	TGTGCCAGCAGCTTACGTGGCGTGGGATCCTACAATGAGCAGTTCTTC	CASSLRGVGSYNEQFF
once	TRBV10-3	NA	TRBJ1-3	TGTGCCATCATGGATCCCGGGGCTGGAAACACCATATATTTT	CAIMDPGAGNTIYF
NA	TRBV19	TRBD2	TRBJ2-1	TGTGCCAGTAGTAGCACTAGCGGGGTCTACAATGAGCAGTTCTTC	CASSSTSGVYNEQFF
NA	TRBV7-3	TRBD2	TRBJ2-1	TGTGCCAGCAGCTTCCCGGGGGGATCCAATGAGCAGTTCTTC	CASSFPGGSNEQFF